This TCR beta chain was identified in a study of graft-versus-host responses after intestinal transplantation. Generated by immunoSEQ multiplex PCR, the TCRdb table keeps only in-frame clones and is missing some. The table includes 84,000 or so clones, around nine tenths detected once. A single count supports this clone. Its antigen is unidentified. Germline V gene data show CDR1 as MNHEY and CDR2 as SMNVEV (reference sequence). With 6 bases removed from V and 2 bases from J, the gap between germline ends came to 11 bases. The CDR3 contains 13 residues. Sequencing was performed on unstimulated CD8+ T cells sorted from spleen or lymph node cells, taken before transplant. The rearrangement joins TRBV27 to TRBJ2-7; D is ambiguous. The receptor was isolated from a human donor who was the organ donor for an intestinal transplant. The CDR3 sequence is CASSYGRTYEQYF. The DNA for the CDR3 is TGTGCCAGCAGCTACGGACGGACCTACGAGCAGTACTTC.